Below are 19 T cell receptor beta chains sequenced from a single sample in a study of shared clonotypes between healthy human individuals. Some clones are missing from TCRdb's copy, which holds only in-frame ones; the method was immunoSEQ multiplex PCR. Of a few hundred thousand clones detected, 95% to 96% appear once; the ten largest clones hold 0.085% to 0.11%. Naive CD8 cells were CD45RO-negative, positively selected for CCR7, excluding terminally differentiated effector memory CD45RA+ cells. The specimen was naive CD8+ T cells sorted from blood. Receptor source: a woman aged 25-40 years in good health.

This rearrangement joins TRBV5-1 to TRBJ2-7; D uncertain. V lost 2 bases, J lost 0 bases, and 9 bases lay in between. Germline CDR1 and CDR2: SGHRS and YFSETQ. The CDR3 sequence is 14 residues long. CDR3 in amino acids: CASSLVVSSYEQYF. DNA for the CDR3: TGCGCCAGCAGCTTAGTGGTGAGCTCCTACGAGCAGTACTTC.

The rearrangement links TRBV4-1 to TRBJ2-7, with unresolved D. Trimming took off 2 bases at V and 2 bases at J, with 10 bases between the two ends. Germline lookup yields CDR1 MGHRA and CDR2 YSYEKL. The CDR3 has 14 amino acids. The CDR3 sequence: CASSQPTATYEQYF. Written as DNA, the CDR3 is TGCGCCAGCAGCCAACCGACTGCGACCTACGAGCAGTACTTC.

This chain uses TRBV5-4 with TRBJ1-2; TRBD1 aligns across 7 bases. Per the germline V gene, CDR1 is SGHNT and CDR2 is YYREEE (reference sequence). Losses at the gene ends were 5 bases for V and 4 bases for J; bases not matched to a gene: 5. The CDR3 runs to 13 residues. CDR3 region: CASSQGGLYGYTF. The CDR3 DNA sequence: TGTGCCAGCAGTCAGGGGGGCCTCTATGGCTACACCTTC.

The genes are TRBV27 and TRBJ1-2; D call uncertain. This CDR3 has 13 residues. Germline V lookup: CDR1 MNHEY, CDR2 SMNVEV (reference sequence). Trimming took off 4 bases at V and 3 bases at J, with 9 bases between the two ends. The CDR3 DNA reads as TGTGCCAGCAGTTGGGGTCGTGACTATGGCTACACCTTC. It specifies CASSWGRDYGYTF.

The chain employs TRBV9 and TRBJ2-5, with 11 bases matching TRBD2. Germline CDR1 is SGDLS and CDR2 is YYNGEE. This CDR3 is built from 15 residues. J lost 3 bases, V lost 1 base, and 2 bases had no gene match. CDR3 region: CASSVRGLAEETQYF. CDR3 nucleotides: TGTGCCAGCAGCGTAAGGGGACTAGCGGAAGAGACCCAGTACTTC.

J is TRBJ1-1 and V is TRBV18, with TRBD1 as a possible D gene (5 bases). Trimming removed 5 bases at V and 11 bases at J, with 21 bases between. The germline V gene has CDR1 KGHSH and CDR2 LQKENI. The CDR3 consists of 14 residues. The CDR3 is CASSFPGEIRLAFF. In nucleotides, the CDR3 is TGTGCCAGCTCATTCCCGGGGGAAATTCGCCTGGCTTTCTTT. The full variable domain, with the rest looked up from reference TRBV18 and TRBJ1-1, is NAGVMQNPRHLVRRRGQEARLRCSPMKGHSHVYWYRQLPEEGLKFMVYLQKENIIDESGMPKERFSAEFPKEGPSILRIQQVVRGDSAAYFCASSFPGEIRLAFFGQGTRLTVV.

J is TRBJ2-7 and V is TRBV5-6; 14 nucleotides agree with TRBD2. V was pared by 4 bases and J by 4 bases, with 7 bases of the junction left unmatched. CDR1 and CDR2 from the germline V gene are SGHDT and YYEEEE. The CDR3 contains 16 residues. The CDR3 loop reads CASSQRTSGRLYEQYF. CDR3 bases: TGTGCCAGCAGCCAACGGACTAGCGGGAGGTTATACGAGCAGTACTTC.

Comments on this clone: The junction shows a germline mismatch at one end, possibly a read error. The CDR3 reads CASSLESGVYNEQFF. In nucleotides, the CDR3 is TGTGCCAGCAGCCTAGAAAGCGGGGTCTACAATGAGCAGTTCTTC. The chain is built from TRBV11-2 and TRBJ2-1; TRBD2 aligns across 7 bases. This CDR3 is 15 amino acids long. Germline CDR1 is SGHAT and CDR2 is FQNNGV.

This chain links TRBV13 with TRBJ1-1, with D unresolved. V was clipped by 5 bases and J by 7 bases, with 17 bases between them. Germline CDR1 and CDR2: PRHDT and FYEKMQ (reference sequence). The CDR3 loop spans 14 amino acids. The CDR3 coding sequence is TGTGCCAGCAGCGCTGATTTGCTTGGTCGTGAAGCTTTCTTT. Protein: CASSADLLGREAFF.

A single count supports this clone. The J gene is TRBJ2-7, the V gene TRBV28; 12 bases are shared with TRBD2. CDR1 and CDR2 from the germline V gene are MDHEN and SYDVKM. The CDR3 runs 14 residues. The trim removed 4 bases at V and 2 bases at J, leaving 0 bases unmatched. The CDR3 loop reads CASSWTSGTYEQYF. In nucleotides, the CDR3 is TGTGCCAGCAGTTGGACTAGCGGGACCTACGAGCAGTACTTC.

The CDR3 is CASSLVGLSTEAFF. As DNA, the CDR3 is TGTGCCAGCAGCTTGGTCGGATTGAGTACTGAAGCTTTCTTT. The chain couples TRBV5-6 to TRBJ1-1, with no clear D. Germline lookup yields CDR1 SGHDT and CDR2 YYEEEE. The CDR3 spans 14 residues. Between the trimmed V and J ends, which lost 0 bases and 5 bases, there was a span of 11 bases. Drawing the rest from reference TRBV5-6 and TRBJ1-1, the complete variable domain is DAGVTQSPTHLIKTRGQQVTLRCSPKSGHDTVSWYQQALGQGPQFIFQYYEEEERQRGNFPDRFSGHQFPNYSSELNVNALLLGDSALYLCASSLVGLSTEAFFGQGTRLTVV.

This chain joins TRBV19 and TRBJ1-2, with D tentatively TRBD1 (5 bases). Trimming removed 7 bases from V and 1 base from J, with 10 bases in between. CDR3 length: 13 amino acids. Germline-derived CDR1 and CDR2 are LNHDA and SQIVND (reference sequence). The DNA of the CDR3 is TGTGCCAGTAAGGCAAGGGGTAACTATGGCTACACCTTC. It specifies CASKARGNYGYTF. Full variable domain (missing parts from reference TRBV19 and TRBJ1-2): DGGITQSPKYLFRKEGQNVTLSCEQNLNHDAMYWYRQDPGQGLRLIYYSQIVNDFQKGDIAEGYSVSREKKESFPLTVTSAQKNPTAFYLCASKARGNYGYTFGSGTRLTVV.

The rearrangement links TRBV28 to TRBJ2-1, with D perhaps TRBD1 (5 bases). From germline, CDR1 is MDHEN and CDR2 SYDVKM. This CDR3 is 13 amino acids long. The V and J ends lost 8 bases and 7 bases respectively, with 15 bases between them. CDR3 in amino acids: CASYRPPENEQFF. The CDR3 region has the DNA TGTGCCAGCTACAGGCCCCCGGAGAATGAGCAGTTCTTC.

The rearrangement joins TRBV27 to TRBJ2-7; 10 positions match TRBD1. The germline gives CDR1 MNHEY, CDR2 SMNVEV (reference sequence). V lost 5 bases and J lost 7; bases outside the gene matches: 8. This CDR3 region has 14 residues. The CDR3 nucleotides read TGTGCCAGCAGTCCCAGGACAGGGGGACGGGAGCAGTACTTC. It is translated as CASSPRTGGREQYF.

This clone was observed once. The V gene is TRBV28, the J gene TRBJ2-7; a possible D gene is TRBD2 (5 bases). Per the germline V gene, CDR1 is MDHEN and CDR2 is SYDVKM. The CDR3 is made up of 16 amino acids. V was clipped by 4 bases and J by 6 bases, with 22 bases between them. CDR3 protein: CASSSPREGVEFEQYF. The CDR3 DNA is TGTGCCAGCAGTTCCCCCCGAGAGGGAGTGGAGTTCGAGCAGTACTTC.

This sequence joins TRBV5-1 and TRBJ2-5; 7 bases agree with TRBD2. The junction had 7 bases not matched to a gene; V was cut back by 0 bases and J by 5 bases. The CDR3 is 15 amino acids. Germline CDR1 and CDR2: SGHRS and YFSETQ. CDR3 loop: CASSLEGGSVETQYF. DNA for the CDR3: TGCGCCAGCAGCTTGGAGGGAGGGTCTGTGGAGACCCAGTACTTC. The full variable domain, with the rest looked up from reference TRBV5-1 and TRBJ2-5, is KAGVTQTPRYLIKTRGQQVTLSCSPISGHRSVSWYQQTPGQGLQFLFEYFSETQRNKGNFPGRFSGRQFSNSRSEMNVSTLELGDSALYLCASSLEGGSVETQYFGPGTRLLVL.

This chain uses TRBV27 with TRBJ2-2, with D unclear. Between the trimmed V and J ends, which lost 1 base and 2 bases, there was a span of 8 bases. This CDR3 is built from 15 residues. In germline, CDR1 is MNHEY, CDR2 SMNVEV (reference sequence). In nucleotides, the CDR3 is TGTGCCAGCAGTTTATACGGGCTTAACACCGGGGAGCTGTTTTTT. Protein product: CASSLYGLNTGELFF.

The chain is built from TRBV27 and TRBJ2-1, with TRBD2 matching over 10 bases. Germline values: CDR1 MNHEY, CDR2 SMNVEV (reference sequence). V gave up 5 bases and J gave up 2 bases; unmatched junction bases: 3. CDR3 size: 15 residues. The DNA for the CDR3 is TGTGCCAGCAGTCCCCTAGCGGGAGCCTACAATGAGCAGTTCTTC. Its translation is CASSPLAGAYNEQFF.

The CDR3 is CASSPTKHYSGNTIYF. Here the CDR3 DNA reads TGTGCCAGCAGTCCTACGAAACACTACTCTGGAAACACCATATATTTT. The rearrangement uses TRBV27 and TRBJ1-3; D call uncertain. V dropped 5 bases and J dropped 0 bases, with 14 bases sitting between them. Germline V CDR1 and CDR2: MNHEY, SMNVEV (reference sequence). The CDR3 runs 16 residues.